This record looks at one TCR beta chain sequence and its context. The data belong to a study of identical twins. Donors uniformly comprised healthy Caucasians. Template switching (which added a universal primer site) was used, and cDNA carried unique molecular identifiers. TCRdb reanalysed the 5' RACE reads using MiXCR and keeps one entry per CDR3 protein. Among approximately 300,000 distinct CDR3 sequences, roughly 10% were seen once, and the ten largest hold about 7.1%. CDR3 length: 12 residues. Germline V gene data show CDR1 as SNHLY and CDR2 as FYNNEI. The J segment lost 6 bases and the V segment lost 6 bases, leaving 3 bases of the junction unmatched. The same data also went into a second study, on yellow fever vaccine responses in identical twins.

This TCR came from a woman aged 18-29 years in good health. The chain carries TRBV2 and TRBJ2-7; TRBD2 agrees at 9 bases. The source material was CD8+ T cells sorted from blood. The CDR3 sequence: CASSLAGIEQYF. The DNA for the CDR3 is TGTGCCAGCAGCCTAGCGGGAATCGAGCAGTACTTC.